The next 21 T cell receptor beta chains were all read from a single sample in a study of T cell repertoires in cytomegalovirus infection. For these TCRs, the target antigens are not known. TCRdb re-analysed the reads in MiXCR, keeping a single row per CDR3 protein. The table has roughly 700,000 distinct CDR3 sequences, about 33% seen once. Sequences were derived from cultured PBMCs, sampled from culture after CMV antigen stimulation. Receptors originate from a human donor in good health (CMV status not recorded). Some clones in this sample may be carry-over from other donors' samples.

The chain uses TRBV12-3 or TRBV12-4 and TRBJ1-1, with TRBD1 matching 9 bases. This CDR3 is 16 amino acids long. Trimming at V came to 5 bases and at J to 5 bases, leaving 12 bases not matched to a gene. CDR3 nucleotide sequence: TGTGCCAGCAGTCCGGGACAGGGAATAGGGGTAACTGAAGCTTTCTTT. Amino acids: CASSPGQGIGVTEAFF.

The rearrangement joins TRBV27 to TRBJ1-6; D is ambiguous. Germline CDR1 and CDR2: MNHEY and SMNVEV (reference sequence). CDR3 length equals 13 residues. Trimming shortened V by 4 bases and J by 10 bases, and 11 bases separated the two germline ends. CDR3 region: CASSSTDGSPLHF. CDR3 nucleotides: TGTGCCAGCAGTTCAACGGACGGCTCACCCCTCCACTTT.

Only a few counts were recorded for this clonotype. This chain links TRBV4-1 with TRBJ2-3; D is unclear. V gave up 1 base and J gave up 9 bases, with 14 bases separating them. In germline, CDR1 is MGHRA, CDR2 YSYEKL. CDR3 length: 14 amino acids. CDR3 sequence (DNA): TGCGCCAGCAGCCAAGCGGGCAGAACCGGGACGCAGTATTTT. Residues: CASSQAGRTGTQYF.

This clonotype was detected ten times or more. This chain links TRBV10-3 with TRBJ2-3, with 8 positions matching TRBD2. The CDR3 is made up of 14 amino acids. The junction had 6 bases not matched to a gene; V was cut back by 8 bases and J by 2 bases. The germline V gene encodes CDR1 ENHRY and CDR2 SYGVKD. CDR3 residues: CAIGPGGITDTQYF. The CDR3 DNA reads as TGTGCCATCGGTCCGGGGGGGATCACAGATACGCAGTATTTT.

V and J are TRBV19 and TRBJ2-6; D possibly corresponds to TRBD2 (6 bases). The CDR3 has 18 residues. Deletions cut 3 bases from V and 0 bases from J, with 15 bases between. The germline V gene encodes CDR1 LNHDA and CDR2 SQIVND (reference sequence). The CDR3 sequence: CASSIRGGRSSGANVLTF. CDR3 sequence (DNA): TGTGCCAGTAGTATCCGGGGAGGAAGGTCCTCTGGGGCCAACGTCCTGACTTTC.

V is TRBV5-6 and J is TRBJ1-4; D unresolved. CDR3 length: 17 residues. V lost 4 bases and J 1 base, leaving 17 bases between the germline ends. Germline loops: CDR1 SGHDT, CDR2 YYEEEE. The CDR3 protein is CASSLLGRAVTNEKLFF. The CDR3 nucleotides read TGTGCCAGCAGCCTCTTGGGTCGGGCGGTAACTAATGAAAAACTGTTTTTT.

The chain is built from TRBV29-1 and TRBJ2-3; possibly TRBD1 for D (6 bases). This CDR3 comprises 12 residues. Germline-derived CDR1 and CDR2 are SQVTM and ANQGSEA. With 5 bases removed from V and 5 bases from J, the gap between germline ends came to 11 bases. The CDR3: CSVYPRGDTQYF. The DNA of the CDR3 is TGCAGCGTTTACCCCAGGGGAGATACGCAGTATTTT.

Remarks on this clonotype: At one end, the junction sequence differs from germline, possibly due to a read error. V is TRBV7-2 and J is TRBJ2-5; maybe TRBD1 (6 bases). Germline CDR1 and CDR2: SGHTA and FQGNSA. This CDR3 is 11 amino acids long. The CDR3 loop is CASSYEGDKHF. CDR3 nucleotide sequence: TGTGCCAGCAGCTACGAGGGGGATAAACATTTC.

The gene calls are TRBV11-2 and TRBJ2-1; TRBD2 matches at 9 bases. From germline, CDR1 is SGHAT and CDR2 FQNNGV. The V and J ends lost 3 bases and 2 bases, in that order; junction bases with no gene match: 5. This CDR3 spans 16 amino acids. Written as DNA, the CDR3 is TGTGCCAGCAGCTTTGGGCGGGAGGGCCCCTACAATGAGCAGTTCTTC. Its translation: CASSFGREGPYNEQFF. Drawing the rest from reference TRBV11-2 and TRBJ2-1, the complete variable domain is EAGVAQSPRYKIIEKRQSVAFWCNPISGHATLYWYQQILGQGPKLLIQFQNNGVVDDSQLPKDRFSAERLKGVDSTLKIQPAKLEDSAVYLCASSFGREGPYNEQFFGPGTRLTVL.

V gene TRBV7-6 combines with J gene TRBJ2-1; 7 bases map to TRBD1. This CDR3 has 13 amino acids. V dropped 3 bases and J dropped 6; count of bases not matched to a gene: 2. From germline, CDR1 is SGHVS and CDR2 FNYEAQ. CDR3 sequence reads: CASSFTGVNEQFF. In DNA, the CDR3 is TGTGCCAGCAGCTTCACAGGGGTCAATGAGCAGTTCTTC. Using reference TRBV7-6 and TRBJ2-1 for the parts outside the CDR3, the full variable domain is GAGVSQSPRYKVTKRGQDVALRCDPISGHVSLYWYRQALGQGPEFLTYFNYEAQQDKSGLPNDRFSAERPEGSISTLTIQRTEQRDSAMYRCASSFTGVNEQFFGPGTRLTVL.

In its sample, this clonotype was seen many times. This chain joins TRBV5-1 and TRBJ2-3; 7 bases fit TRBD1. Germline trimming cut 3 bases from V and 0 bases from J; bases unmatched to any gene: 7. Germline CDR1 SGHRS, CDR2 YFSETQ. This CDR3 is built from 16 residues. CDR3 sequence: CASSSGTDLSTDTQYF. For the CDR3, the DNA is TGCGCCAGCAGCTCGGGGACAGACCTTAGCACAGATACGCAGTATTTT. The variable domain in full, completed from reference TRBV5-1 and TRBJ2-3, reads KAGVTQTPRYLIKTRGQQVTLSCSPISGHRSVSWYQQTPGQGLQFLFEYFSETQRNKGNFPGRFSGRQFSNSRSEMNVSTLELGDSALYLCASSSGTDLSTDTQYFGPGTRLTVL.

This clonotype was found a few times. This CDR3 is CASSNGGFQETQYF. CDR3 nucleotides: TGTGCCAGCAGTAACGGCGGTTTCCAAGAGACCCAGTACTTC. The V gene is TRBV12-3 or TRBV12-4, the J gene TRBJ2-5; D gene ambiguous. The CDR3 runs 14 residues. Trimming took 5 bases from V and 1 from J, leaving 11 bases between them.

This clonotype showed up many times. This chain uses TRBV7-8 with TRBJ2-7; D not certain. The V and J ends lost 1 base and 3 bases respectively, with 10 bases between them. This CDR3 spans 14 amino acids. CDR1 and CDR2 from the germline V gene are SGHVS and FQNEAQ. CDR3 bases: TGTGCCAGCAGCTTAGGGTTACAAGTCTACGAGCAGTACTTC. As protein: CASSLGLQVYEQYF.

This chain joins TRBV11-2 and TRBJ1-3, with D perhaps matching TRBD1 (5 bases). CDR3 length: 16 residues. The ends were cut back, 3 bases at V and 0 bases at J, with 12 bases in the middle. CDR1 and CDR2 from the germline V gene are SGHAT and FQNNGV. In nucleotides, the CDR3 is TGTGCCAGCAGCTTCCGTGCCAGGGTCTCTGGAAACACCATATATTTT. Translated: CASSFRARVSGNTIYF.

The chain joins TRBV7-9 to TRBJ2-7; 11 positions match TRBD2. CDR3 size: 14 residues. J gave up 5 bases and V 3 bases, and 3 bases lay outside the gene matches. Per germline, CDR1 SEHNR and CDR2 FQNEAQ (reference sequence). As DNA, the CDR3 is TGTGCCAGCAGCTTCGAACTAGCGGGAGACGAGCAGTACTTC. Its translation: CASSFELAGDEQYF.

This chain links TRBV5-4 with TRBJ2-1; tentatively, D is TRBD2 (5 bases). V lost 1 base, J lost 7 bases, and 15 bases lay in between. Germline V gene sequence: CDR1 SGHNT, CDR2 YYREEE (reference sequence). CDR3 length: 15 residues. For the CDR3, the DNA is TGTGCCAGCAGCTTGAGATCGGGGAATACTAATGAGCAGTTCTTC. Translating gives CASSLRSGNTNEQFF.

This clonotype was seen a handful of times. The chain has TRBV7-6 and TRBJ1-5, with 9 bases lining up with TRBD1. The CDR3 contains 15 residues. CDR1 SGHVS and CDR2 FNYEAQ come from the germline V gene. J gave up 3 bases and V 7 bases, and 7 bases lay outside the gene matches. This chain's CDR3 is CASTQGQGHNQPQHF. The DNA of the CDR3 is TGTGCCAGCACTCAGGGACAGGGCCACAATCAGCCCCAGCATTTT. Combining the CDR3 with reference TRBV7-6 and TRBJ1-5 gives the whole variable domain GAGVSQSPRYKVTKRGQDVALRCDPISGHVSLYWYRQALGQGPEFLTYFNYEAQQDKSGLPNDRFSAERPEGSISTLTIQRTEQRDSAMYRCASTQGQGHNQPQHFGDGTRLSIL.

The chain carries TRBV19 and TRBJ2-5, with D unclear. The V end was cut by 7 bases, the J end by 5 bases, with 17 bases between. Germline CDR1 LNHDA, CDR2 SQIVND (reference sequence). The CDR3 is 14 residues long. The chain's CDR3 is CASNGSPLEETQYF. The DNA of the CDR3 is TGTGCCAGTAACGGGTCCCCCTTGGAGGAGACCCAGTACTTC. The full variable domain, its missing parts supplied by reference TRBV19 and TRBJ2-5, is DGGITQSPKYLFRKEGQNVTLSCEQNLNHDAMYWYRQDPGQGLRLIYYSQIVNDFQKGDIAEGYSVSREKKESFPLTVTSAQKNPTAFYLCASNGSPLEETQYFGPGTRLLVL.

The chain couples TRBV6-1 to TRBJ2-2, with 7 bases identical to TRBD1. CDR3 length: 19 residues. Per germline, CDR1 MNHNS and CDR2 SASEGT. J was trimmed by 1 base and V by 5 bases; bases with no gene match: 16. The CDR3 DNA reads TGTGCCAGCAGTCGTAAGCAGTATGCCGGGACAGAGAACACCGGGGAGCTGTTTTTT. The encoded protein is CASSRKQYAGTENTGELFF.

CDR3 residues: CASSLDPTATYYGYTF. In DNA form, the CDR3 reads TGTGCCAGCAGCTTAGACCCGACGGCGACCTACTATGGCTACACCTTC. This sequence joins TRBV7-2 and TRBJ1-2; no clear D. CDR1 and CDR2 from the germline V gene are SGHTA and FQGNSA. Trimming took off 1 base at V and 3 bases at J, with 15 bases between the two ends. The CDR3 covers 16 residues.

The chain is built from TRBV2 and TRBJ1-5, with 8 bases lining up with TRBD1. With 3 bases clipped from V and 3 bases from J, the junction kept 4 bases outside the gene matches. This CDR3 comprises 15 residues. Germline-derived CDR1 and CDR2 are SNHLY and FYNNEI. CDR3 amino acids: CASSDRTGSNQPQHF. The CDR3 bases are TGTGCCAGCAGTGATAGGACAGGGTCCAATCAGCCCCAGCATTTT. Using reference TRBV2 and TRBJ1-5 for the parts outside the CDR3, the full variable domain is EPEVTQTPSHQVTQMGQEVILRCVPISNHLYFYWYRQILGQKVEFLVSFYNNEISEKSEIFDDQFSVERPDGSNFTLKIRSTKLEDSAMYFCASSDRTGSNQPQHFGDGTRLSIL.